Each of the 9 T cell receptor beta chains below was sequenced from the same sample in a study of cytomegalovirus exposure and HLA in healthy donors. Primers included in the PCR were 60 Vbeta and 13 Jbeta primers. TCRdb's copy holds only in-frame clones and misses some; the assay was immunoSEQ multiplex PCR. The sample gives tens of thousands of clones, about 80% of which show up once; approximately 29% is in the top ten. The sequenced material came from PBMCs. These TCRs come from a man in his forties or fifties in good health and CMV-seropositive.

The chain has TRBV7-3 and TRBJ1-1, with D hard to call. The CDR3 totals 13 residues. Germline V lookup: CDR1 SGHTA, CDR2 FQGTGA. V was cut by 5 bases and J by 1 base, with 8 bases left in between. In nucleotides, the CDR3 is TGTGCCAGCAGCCGCGGGCGGAACACTGAAGCTTTCTTT. It is translated as CASSRGRNTEAFF. Full variable domain (remainder filled in from reference TRBV7-3 and TRBJ1-1): GAGVSQTPSNKVTEKGKYVELRCDPISGHTALYWYRQSLGQGPEFLIYFQGTGAADDSGLPNDRFFAVRPEGSVSTLKIQRTERGDSAVYLCASSRGRNTEAFFGQGTRLTVV.

The CDR3, as DNA: TGTGCCAGCAGCTACCAGGGGGATCAGCCCCAGCATTTT. It specifies CASSYQGDQPQHF. The chain uses TRBV7-9 and TRBJ1-5; 7 bases match TRBD1. V dropped 4 bases and J dropped 5; count of bases not matched to a gene: 2. Germline V gene data show CDR1 as SEHNR and CDR2 as FQNEAQ (reference sequence). The CDR3 loop spans 13 amino acids.

This clone was seen only a few times. The chain carries TRBV7-2 and TRBJ2-7, with a possible D match to TRBD1 (6 bases). Germline CDR1 reads SGHTA; CDR2 reads FQGNSA. This CDR3 is built from 15 residues. The V gene lost 2 bases and the J gene lost 4 bases, with 15 bases spanning the gap. In nucleotides, the CDR3 is TGTGCCAGCAGCTTATGGGCAGGGGAAACGTACGAGCAGTACTTC. It yields the protein CASSLWAGETYEQYF.

The rearrangement links TRBV2 to TRBJ2-1; D may be TRBD2 (5 bases). The V and J ends lost 6 bases and 9 bases respectively, with 15 bases between them. CDR1 and CDR2 from the germline V gene are SNHLY and FYNNEI. This CDR3 has 13 amino acids. CDR3 sequence reads: CASRVLGPGEQFF. CDR3 nucleotides: TGTGCCAGCAGAGTACTAGGCCCGGGTGAGCAGTTCTTC.

V and J are TRBV7-9 and TRBJ2-7; 8 nucleotides align to TRBD2. CDR1 is SEHNR and CDR2 is FQNEAQ in the germline V gene (reference sequence). The CDR3 covers 14 residues. V lost 5 bases and J lost 4; bases outside the gene matches: 7. The CDR3: CASSERETAYEQYF. CDR3 DNA sequence: TGTGCCAGCAGCGAGCGGGAGACGGCGTACGAGCAGTACTTC. Complete variable domain (other parts from reference TRBV7-9 and TRBJ2-7): DTGVSQNPRHKITKRGQNVTFRCDPISEHNRLYWYRQTLGQGPEFLTYFQNEAQLEKSRLLSDRFSAERPKGSFSTLEIQRTEQGDSAMYLCASSERETAYEQYFGPGTRLTVT.

The rearrangement uses TRBV15 and TRBJ2-7, with 9 bases aligning to TRBD1. With 4 bases clipped from V and 3 bases from J, the junction kept 7 bases outside the gene matches. Germline lookup yields CDR1 LNHNV and CDR2 YYDKDF (reference sequence). The CDR3 sequence is 15 residues long. CDR3 sequence: CATSNPGQGIYEQYF. CDR3 DNA sequence: TGTGCCACCAGCAACCCCGGACAGGGGATCTACGAGCAGTACTTC.

The V gene is TRBV2, the J gene TRBJ2-7; D is undetermined. With 3 bases removed from V and 0 bases from J, the gap between germline ends came to 9 bases. The CDR3 runs to 14 residues. Germline CDR1 reads SNHLY; CDR2 reads FYNNEI. CDR3 sequence reads: CASSERLTSYEQYF. For the CDR3, the DNA is TGTGCCAGCAGTGAGAGACTGACCTCCTACGAGCAGTACTTC.

The CDR3 loop is CASSLARSYEQYF. The CDR3 nucleotides read TGTGCCAGCAGCTTAGCGCGGAGTTACGAGCAGTACTTC. This chain uses TRBV7-8 with TRBJ2-7, with D unresolved. This CDR3 comprises 13 residues. V dropped 0 bases and J dropped 4 bases, with 7 bases sitting between them. Germline V gene data show CDR1 as SGHVS and CDR2 as FQNEAQ.

The chain is built from TRBV27 and TRBJ2-7, with 8 bases identical to TRBD2. Germline V lookup: CDR1 MNHEY, CDR2 SMNVEV (reference sequence). The ends lost 2 bases at V and 4 bases at J; junction bases unmatched: 1. CDR3 size: 13 residues. This CDR3 reads CASSLAGGYEQYF. The CDR3 DNA sequence: TGTGCCAGCAGTTTAGCGGGAGGTTACGAGCAGTACTTC.